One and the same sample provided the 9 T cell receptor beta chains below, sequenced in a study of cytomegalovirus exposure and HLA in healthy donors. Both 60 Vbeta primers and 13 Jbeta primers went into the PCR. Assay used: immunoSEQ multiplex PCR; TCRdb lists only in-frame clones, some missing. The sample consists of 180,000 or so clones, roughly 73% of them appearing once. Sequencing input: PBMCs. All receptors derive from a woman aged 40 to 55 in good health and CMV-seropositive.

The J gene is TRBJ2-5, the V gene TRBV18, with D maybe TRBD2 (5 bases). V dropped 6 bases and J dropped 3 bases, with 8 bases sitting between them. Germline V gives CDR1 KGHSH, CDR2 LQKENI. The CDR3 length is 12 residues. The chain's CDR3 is CASSGAEETQYF. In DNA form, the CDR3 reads TGTGCCAGCTCGGGAGCAGAAGAGACCCAGTACTTC.

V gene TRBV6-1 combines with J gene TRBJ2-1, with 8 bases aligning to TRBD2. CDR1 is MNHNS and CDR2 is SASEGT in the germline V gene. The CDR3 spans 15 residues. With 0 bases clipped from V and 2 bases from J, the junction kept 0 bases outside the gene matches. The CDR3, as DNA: TGTGCCAGCAGTGAAGCAGCGGGAGCCTACAATGAGCAGTTCTTC. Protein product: CASSEAAGAYNEQFF.

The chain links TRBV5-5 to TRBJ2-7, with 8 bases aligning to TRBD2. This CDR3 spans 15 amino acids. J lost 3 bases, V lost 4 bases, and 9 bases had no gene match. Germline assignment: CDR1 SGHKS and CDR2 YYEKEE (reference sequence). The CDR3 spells CASSRAGVGIYEQYF. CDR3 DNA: TGTGCCAGCAGCCGAGCGGGAGTTGGGATCTACGAGCAGTACTTC.

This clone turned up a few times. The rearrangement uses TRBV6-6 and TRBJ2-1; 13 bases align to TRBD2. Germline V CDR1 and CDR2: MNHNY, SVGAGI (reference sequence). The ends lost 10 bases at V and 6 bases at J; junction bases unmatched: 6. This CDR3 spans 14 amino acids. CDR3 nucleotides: TGTGCCATCCTGACTAGCGGGAGGATCAATGAGCAGTTCTTC. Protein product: CAILTSGRINEQFF.

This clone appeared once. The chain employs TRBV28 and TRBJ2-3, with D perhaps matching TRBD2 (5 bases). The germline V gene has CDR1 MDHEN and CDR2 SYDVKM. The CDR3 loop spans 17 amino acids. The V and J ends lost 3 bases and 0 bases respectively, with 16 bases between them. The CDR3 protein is CASSFSAGASSTDTQYF. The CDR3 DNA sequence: TGTGCCAGCAGTTTTTCGGCCGGCGCTAGCAGCACAGATACGCAGTATTTT.

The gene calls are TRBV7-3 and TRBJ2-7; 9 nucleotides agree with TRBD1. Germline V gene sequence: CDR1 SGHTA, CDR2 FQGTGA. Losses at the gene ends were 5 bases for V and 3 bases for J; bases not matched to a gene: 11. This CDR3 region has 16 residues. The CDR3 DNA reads TGTGCCAGCAGCCAAAGTGGGGGGACAGGGCACTACGAGCAGTACTTC. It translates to CASSQSGGTGHYEQYF.

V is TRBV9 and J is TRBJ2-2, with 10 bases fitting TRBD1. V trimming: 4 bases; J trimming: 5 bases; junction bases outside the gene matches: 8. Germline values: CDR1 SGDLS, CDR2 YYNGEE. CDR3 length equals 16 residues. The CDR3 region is CASSSRQGAYTGELFF. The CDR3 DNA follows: TGTGCCAGCAGCTCCCGACAGGGGGCGTATACCGGGGAGCTGTTTTTT.

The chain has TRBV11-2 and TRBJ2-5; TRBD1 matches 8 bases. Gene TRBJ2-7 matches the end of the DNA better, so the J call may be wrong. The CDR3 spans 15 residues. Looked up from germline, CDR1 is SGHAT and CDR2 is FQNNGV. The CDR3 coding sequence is TGTGCCAGCAGCTTAGATGCAGGGGGCCCCTACGAGCAGTACTTC. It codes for CASSLDAGGPYEQYF.

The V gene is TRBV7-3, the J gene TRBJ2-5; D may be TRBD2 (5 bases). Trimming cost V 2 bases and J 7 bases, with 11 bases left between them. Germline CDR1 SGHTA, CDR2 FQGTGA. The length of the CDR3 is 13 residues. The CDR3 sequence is CASSLGSTGTQYF. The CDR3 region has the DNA TGTGCCAGCAGCTTAGGGAGTACGGGGACCCAGTACTTC.